This entry concerns a single T cell receptor (beta chain). The sample belongs to a study of somatic mutations in cytotoxic T cells in rheumatoid arthritis. Profiling relied on immunoSEQ multiplex PCR, and the TCRdb table lists in-frame clones only, not all of them. The table lists 21,000 or so clones, 80% to 90% of them singletons. Germline CDR1 and CDR2: MNHEY and SMNVEV (reference sequence). Between the trimmed V and J ends, which lost 7 bases and 1 base, there was a span of 20 bases. This CDR3 spans 17 amino acids. This chain joins TRBV27 and TRBJ2-1; the D gene is possibly TRBD2 (5 bases). This TCR came from an adult with rheumatoid arthritis. The sample comprised CD8+ T cells sorted from blood. CDR3 loop: CASIATPRGSSYNEQFF. In DNA, the CDR3 is TGTGCCAGCATCGCCACCCCCCGGGGAAGTTCCTACAATGAGCAGTTCTTC.